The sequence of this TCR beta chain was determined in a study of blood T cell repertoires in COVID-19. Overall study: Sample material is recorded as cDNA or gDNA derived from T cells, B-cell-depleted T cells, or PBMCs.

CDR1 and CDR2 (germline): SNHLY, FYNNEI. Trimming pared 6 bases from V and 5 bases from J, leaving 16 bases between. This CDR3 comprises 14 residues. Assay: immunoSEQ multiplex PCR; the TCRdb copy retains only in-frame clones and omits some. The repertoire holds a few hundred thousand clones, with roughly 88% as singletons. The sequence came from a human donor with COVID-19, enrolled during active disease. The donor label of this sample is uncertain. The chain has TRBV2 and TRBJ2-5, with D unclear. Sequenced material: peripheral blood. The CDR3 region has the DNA TGTGCCAGCAGCCAAGAGCTGGTTATGGAGACCCAGTACTTC. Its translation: CASSQELVMETQYF.